This T cell receptor (beta chain) emerged from a study of blood T cell repertoires in COVID-19. Study-wide context: Researchers got acute and convalescent COVID-19 samples from the United States, Italy and Spain. PBMCs, B-cell-depleted T cells, or T cells were the source of the cDNA or gDNA that made up the material.

Under the authors' procedure: For nucleated cells, counts were estimated from reference gene primer amplification. Using immunoSEQ multiplex PCR, the repertoire was profiled, and TCRdb retains in-frame clones only, with some absent. V and J calls and clone size are copied from that table; D and trimming were computed from the DNA. The table includes 200,000 to 250,000 clones, 80% to 85% detected once. Trimming took off 4 bases at V and 7 bases at J, with 13 bases between the two ends. This CDR3 has 13 amino acids. The chain couples TRBV23-1 to TRBJ1-1; D not resolved. TRBV23-1 is known as an ORF, though its function is uncertain. The material sequenced was peripheral blood. The TCR was taken from a woman aged 80 or over with active or convalescent COVID-19. The CDR3 spells CASSRFRTIEAFF. The CDR3 region has the DNA TGCGCCAGCAGTCGGTTTCGAACAATTGAAGCTTTCTTT.